This TCR beta chain originates from a study of control samples from healthy donors and cancer patients. The germline gives CDR1 KGHSH, CDR2 LQKENI. Trimming cost V 6 bases and J 6 bases; bases outside gene matches: 8. The CDR3 covers 16 residues. Repertoires were generated with immunoSEQ multiplex PCR, while TCRdb's copy carries only in-frame clones and drops some. The data contain tens of thousands of clones, 95% to 97% of them singletons. The sequence was collected from a woman in her thirties in good health. The genes are TRBV18 and TRBJ2-2; 12 bases fit TRBD2. Sample: blood. The DNA for the CDR3 is TGTGCCAGCTCGGCCCCTAGCGGGAGGGCCGCCGGGGAGCTGTTTTTT. It is translated as CASSAPSGRAAGELFF.